This TCR beta chain was captured in a study of blood T cell repertoires in COVID-19 (TCRdb year 2020). For the wider study: The collaborator samples originated in the United States, Italy and Spain and spanned the acute and convalescent phases of COVID-19. Where HLA class I and class II types were available, the types were taken from metadata supplied by the sample provider, not from assay-based typing. The repertoires were released in a freely available public database meant as a resource for research on the immune response to SARS-CoV-2. Subjects who had been exposed to COVID-19, were actively infected with it, or had recovered from it provided the deeply sampled blood TCRbeta repertoires that made up the dataset. The sample metadata nearly always contained a de-identified subject ID, COVID-19 status, age in years and sex. The material from the prospective study consisted of cDNA or gDNA derived from T cells, B-cell-depleted T cells, or PBMCs. The samples were drawn from two sources: the first 160 participants of the ongoing ImmuneRACE study, and approximately 1,300 subjects contributed by 6 global collaborators.

TCRbeta CDR3 regions were amplified from genomic DNA by means of the immunoSEQ Assay, a bias-controlled multiplex PCR. The published analysis was carried out like this. The number of nucleated cells in each sample was estimated by amplification of reference gene primers within the assay. To quantify the absolute abundance of each unique TCRbeta CDR3 rearrangement, sequence reads were collapsed and filtered. For each sample, productive Simpson clonality was calculated as the square root of Simpson's diversity index over productive rearrangements. TCRdb holds this immuneACCESS table with in-frame rearrangements only. Some clones are missing; in checked studies, unresolved V genes explain under half, and the rest has no known cause. V, J and clone size are those of that table, while D and trimming were read from the DNA. Within this sample are about 190,000 clones, with about three quarters of them counted one time only. The ten largest make up around 2.8% of the sample.

CDR1 and CDR2 (SGHKS, YYEKEE) derive from the germline V gene (reference sequence). Inclusive of the bounding cysteine and phenylalanine, the CDR3 is 19 residues long. CDR3 DNA is the only sequence kept; it has 57 bases, read in frame from the first base. V lost 4 bases and J lost 3 bases, and the count of bases not matched to a germline gene is 16. The collaborating institutions used their own protocols to collect whole blood in K2EDTA tubes. Collaborator samples were shipped for TCRbeta analysis as frozen whole blood, isolated PBMCs, or DNA extracted from either sample type. The full study reports these points: Clinical and demographic metadata were provided uncurated, with the amount varying by source and participant.

Points on this clone: Its recognized antigen is unknown. Base-call qualities are not available, and no considerably larger clone is one nucleotide away.

What was sequenced was peripheral blood. The source of this sequence is a woman older than 75 with active or convalescent COVID-19. The V and J genes are TRBV5-5 and TRBJ1-3, with 10 middle bases fitting TRBD1. The CDR3 reads as follows: CASSAPDRGDSSDGNTIYF. The DNA sequence is as follows: TGTGCCAGCAGCGCCCCGGACAGGGGGGACTCTTCGGATGGAAACACCATATATTTT.